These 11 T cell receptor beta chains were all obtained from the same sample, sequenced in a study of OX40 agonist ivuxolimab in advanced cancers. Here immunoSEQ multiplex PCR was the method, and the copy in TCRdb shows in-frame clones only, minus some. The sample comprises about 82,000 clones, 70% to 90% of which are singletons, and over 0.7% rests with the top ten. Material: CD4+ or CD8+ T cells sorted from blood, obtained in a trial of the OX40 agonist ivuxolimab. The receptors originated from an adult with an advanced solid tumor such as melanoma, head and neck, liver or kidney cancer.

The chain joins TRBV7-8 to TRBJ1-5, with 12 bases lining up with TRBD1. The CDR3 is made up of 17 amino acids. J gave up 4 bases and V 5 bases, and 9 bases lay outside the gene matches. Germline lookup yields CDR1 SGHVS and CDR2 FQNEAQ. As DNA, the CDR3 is TGTGCCAGCAGCACGGGGACAGGGGGCTTCAGTAATCAGCCCCAGCATTTT. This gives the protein CASSTGTGGFSNQPQHF.

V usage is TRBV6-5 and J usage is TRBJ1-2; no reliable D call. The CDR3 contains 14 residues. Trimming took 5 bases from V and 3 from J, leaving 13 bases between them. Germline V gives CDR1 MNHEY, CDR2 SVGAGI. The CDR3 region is CASSPFTEDYGYTF. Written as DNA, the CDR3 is TGTGCCAGCAGTCCCTTCACAGAGGACTATGGCTACACCTTC.

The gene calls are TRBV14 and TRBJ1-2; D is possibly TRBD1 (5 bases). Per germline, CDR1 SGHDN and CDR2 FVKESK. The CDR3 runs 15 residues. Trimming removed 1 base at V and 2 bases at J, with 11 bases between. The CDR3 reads CASSQGGYSNYGYTF. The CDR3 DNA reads TGTGCCAGCAGCCAAGGGGGCTACTCAAACTATGGCTACACCTTC.

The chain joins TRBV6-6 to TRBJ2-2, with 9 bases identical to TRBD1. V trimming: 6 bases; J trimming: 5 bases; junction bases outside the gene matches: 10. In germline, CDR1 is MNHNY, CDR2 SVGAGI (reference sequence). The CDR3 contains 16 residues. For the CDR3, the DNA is TGTGCCAGCAGATACGGGACAGGGAGCTCTACCGGGGAGCTGTTTTTT. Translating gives CASRYGTGSSTGELFF.

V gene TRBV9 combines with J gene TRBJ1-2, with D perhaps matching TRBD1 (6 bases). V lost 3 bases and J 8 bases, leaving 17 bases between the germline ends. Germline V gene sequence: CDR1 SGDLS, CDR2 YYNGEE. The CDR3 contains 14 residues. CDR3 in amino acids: CASSAPTGFRGYTF. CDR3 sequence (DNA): TGTGCCAGCAGCGCCCCAACAGGGTTTAGGGGCTACACCTTC.

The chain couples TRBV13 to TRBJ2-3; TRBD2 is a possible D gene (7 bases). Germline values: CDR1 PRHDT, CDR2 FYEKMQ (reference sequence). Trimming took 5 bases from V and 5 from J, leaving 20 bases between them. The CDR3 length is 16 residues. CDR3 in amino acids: CASSNPRGAQGDTQYF. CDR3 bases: TGTGCCAGCAGCAACCCACGGGGGGCTCAGGGAGATACGCAGTATTTT.

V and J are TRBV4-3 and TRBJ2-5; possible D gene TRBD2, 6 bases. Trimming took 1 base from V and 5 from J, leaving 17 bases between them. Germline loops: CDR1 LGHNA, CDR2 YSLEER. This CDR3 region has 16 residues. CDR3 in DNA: TGCGCCAGCAGCCAAGCGTTGCGGGGAGGTTCGGAGACCCAGTACTTC. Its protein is CASSQALRGGSETQYF.

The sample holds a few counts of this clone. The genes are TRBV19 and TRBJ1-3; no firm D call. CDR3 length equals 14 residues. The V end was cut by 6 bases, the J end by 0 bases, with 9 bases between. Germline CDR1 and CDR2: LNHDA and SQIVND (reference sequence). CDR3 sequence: CASRYSSSGNTIYF. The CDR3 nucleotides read TGTGCCAGTAGGTACTCGAGCTCTGGAAACACCATATATTTT. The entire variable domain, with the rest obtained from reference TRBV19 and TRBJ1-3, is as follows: DGGITQSPKYLFRKEGQNVTLSCEQNLNHDAMYWYRQDPGQGLRLIYYSQIVNDFQKGDIAEGYSVSREKKESFPLTVTSAQKNPTAFYLCASRYSSSGNTIYFGEGSWLTVV.

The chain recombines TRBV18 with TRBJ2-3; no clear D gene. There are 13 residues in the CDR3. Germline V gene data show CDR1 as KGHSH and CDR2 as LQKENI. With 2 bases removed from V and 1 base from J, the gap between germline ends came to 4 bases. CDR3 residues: CASSPSGTDTQYF. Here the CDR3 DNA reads TGTGCCAGCTCACCATCGGGCACAGATACGCAGTATTTT.

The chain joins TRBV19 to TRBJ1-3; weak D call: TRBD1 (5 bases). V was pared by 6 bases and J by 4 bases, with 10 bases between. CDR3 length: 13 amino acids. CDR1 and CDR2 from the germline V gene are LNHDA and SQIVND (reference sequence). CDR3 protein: CASRGGAGNTIYF. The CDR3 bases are TGTGCCAGTAGGGGGGGAGCCGGAAACACCATATATTTT.

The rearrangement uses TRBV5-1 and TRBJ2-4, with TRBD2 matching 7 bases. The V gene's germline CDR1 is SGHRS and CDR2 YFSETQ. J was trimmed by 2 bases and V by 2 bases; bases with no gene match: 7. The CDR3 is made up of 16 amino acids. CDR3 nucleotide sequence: TGCGCCAGCAGCTTCGGCGGGGGTGGGACCAAAAACATTCAGTACTTC. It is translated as CASSFGGGGTKNIQYF.